This TCR beta chain was obtained from a study of cytomegalovirus exposure and HLA in healthy donors. On the study more broadly: From 190 million or so T cells, an earlier analysis saw around 120 million unique TCR beta sequences.

Findings and caveats of the study: Later analysis placed DRB1 highest and HLA-C lowest in TCR association rates, which differed by HLA locus. Generally TCR sequences proved uncommon, though certain public TCRs appeared in numerous donors.

PCR used 60 Vbeta primers and 13 Jbeta primers. Only in-frame clones appear in the TCRdb table, and some are missing; sequencing was by immunoSEQ multiplex PCR. The data hold 160,000 or so clones, with approximately 80% observed a single time. Comments on this clone: Antigen specificity is unknown.

V was pared by 11 bases and J by 6 bases, with 4 bases of the junction left unmatched. CDR1 MNHEY and CDR2 SMNVEV come from the germline V gene (reference sequence). This CDR3 has 11 residues. This sequence originates from a male donor in good health and CMV-seronegative. Specimen: PBMCs. The V call is TRBV27, the J call TRBJ1-2, with 9 bases matching TRBD1. Written as DNA, the CDR3 is TGTGCCTCTTGGACAGGGGATGGCTACACCTTC. Translation gives CASWTGDGYTF.